Listed here are 30 T cell receptor beta chains from one sample, sequenced in a study of T cells expressing NK-cell markers. TCRdb re-called the 5' RACE reads and gives one entry per CDR3 protein, without DNA. The data include approximately 420,000 distinct CDR3 sequences; the top ten clones carry over 8.5%. Sequences were obtained from blood T cells: a sorted CD56 or NKG2C T cell subset, CD4+ or CD8+ T cells, or bulk PBMC T cells (not recorded which). These receptors came from a woman aged 45-59 years in good health.

The CDR3 region is CSEGEANLPNEQFF. V usage is TRBV20-1 and J usage is TRBJ2-1; absent DNA, TCRdb's TRBD1 call cannot be checked. The CDR3 extends over 14 amino acids. The germline CDR1 and CDR2 sequences are DFQATT and SNEGSKA (reference sequence).

CDR3 region: CATRVWGRLFF. This chain connects TRBV24-1 to TRBJ1-4; TCRdb picks TRBD1, but there is no DNA to check that call. The CDR3 extends over 11 amino acids. Germline CDR1 reads KGHDR; CDR2 reads SFDVKD.

The chain has TRBV9 and TRBJ2-1; TCRdb returns TRBD2, unconfirmable since there is no DNA. This CDR3 is 15 amino acids long. The germline V gene has CDR1 SGDLS and CDR2 YYNGEE. The CDR3 sequence: CASSPTLAGAGEQFF.

This chain's CDR3 is CASSLSVGGSEKLFF. The chain carries TRBV7-8 and TRBJ1-4; without DNA, the TCRdb call of TRBD1 cannot be checked. Germline lookup yields CDR1 SGHVS and CDR2 FQNEAQ. This CDR3 is 15 amino acids long.

CDR3 sequence reads: CASSSLTTGYEQYF. J is TRBJ2-7 and V is TRBV27; TCRdb reports TRBD1, a call that lacks DNA to check it against. Germline V CDR1 and CDR2: MNHEY, SMNVEV (reference sequence). The CDR3 covers 14 residues.

This sequence joins TRBV12-3 or TRBV12-4 and TRBJ1-2; the TCRdb call, TRBD1, lacks DNA for checking. The CDR3 loop spans 15 amino acids. CDR3 region: CASSLGSPSYYGYTF.

The CDR3 loop reads CASSFVQGAPETQYF. The rearrangement joins TRBV27 to TRBJ2-5; TCRdb calls TRBD1, which cannot be checked without DNA. The CDR3 spans 15 residues. Germline V gene lookup returns CDR1 MNHEY and CDR2 SMNVEV (reference sequence).

The V call is TRBV5-1, the J call TRBJ1-2; TCRdb's D call of TRBD1 is untestable without DNA. This CDR3 comprises 15 residues. Germline values: CDR1 SGHRS, CDR2 YFSETQ. CDR3 residues: CASSLAGTDNYGYTF. Combining the CDR3 with reference TRBV5-1 and TRBJ1-2 gives the whole variable domain KAGVTQTPRYLIKTRGQQVTLSCSPISGHRSVSWYQQTPGQGLQFLFEYFSETQRNKGNFPGRFSGRQFSNSRSEMNVSTLELGDSALYLCASSLAGTDNYGYTFGSGTRLTVV.

This chain connects TRBV5-1 to TRBJ2-1; as DNA is missing, the TRBD1 call by TCRdb cannot be tested. The CDR3 is 13 residues long. Per the germline V gene, CDR1 is SGHRS and CDR2 is YFSETQ. The CDR3 region is CASRRAQANEQFF.

This chain links TRBV7-9 with TRBJ2-2; with no DNA, the TCRdb D assignment of TRBD2 cannot be verified. CDR1 SEHNR and CDR2 FQNEAQ come from the germline V gene (reference sequence). CDR3 length: 19 amino acids. CDR3 residues: CASSEGVLRGGRNTGELFF.

The rearrangement joins TRBV7-6 to TRBJ2-1; the TRBD2 assignment by TCRdb is unverifiable without DNA. This CDR3 is 16 amino acids long. CDR1 and CDR2 from the germline V gene are SGHVS and FNYEAQ. This CDR3 reads CASSSMRLAGYNEQFF.

The V call is TRBV20-1, the J call TRBJ2-7. Germline V gives CDR1 DFQATT, CDR2 SNEGSKA (reference sequence). The CDR3 covers 14 residues. The CDR3 spells CSASTTDTPYEQYF.

The chain recombines TRBV12-3 or TRBV12-4 with TRBJ1-1; TCRdb lists TRBD1, though no DNA is available to test this call. There are 16 residues in the CDR3. CDR3 sequence: CASTRPGQSPNTEAFF.

The chain carries TRBV10-3 and TRBJ2-5; TCRdb designates TRBD1, a call that cannot be tested without DNA. The CDR3 is 16 amino acids. Looked up from germline, CDR1 is ENHRY and CDR2 is SYGVKD. CDR3 loop: CAISPRTGGIQETQYF.

The rearrangement links TRBV20-1 to TRBJ2-3. Germline CDR1 DFQATT, CDR2 SNEGSKA (reference sequence). CDR3 length equals 12 residues. CDR3 in amino acids: CSAGQWTDTQYF.

The chain uses TRBV29-1 and TRBJ1-1; checking the TCRdb D call of TRBD1 is not possible without DNA. The V gene's germline CDR1 is SQVTM and CDR2 ANQGSEA. This CDR3 is 14 amino acids long. CDR3 sequence: CSVPPGQGYSEAFF. The whole variable domain, filled in from reference TRBV29-1 and TRBJ1-1, reads SAVISQKPSRDICQRGTSLTIQCQVDSQVTMMFWYRQQPGQSLTLIATANQGSEATYESGFVIDKFPISRPNLTFSTLTVSNMSPEDSSIYLCSVPPGQGYSEAFFGQGTRLTVV.

The chain employs TRBV15 and TRBJ2-7; TCRdb selects TRBD1, and the lack of DNA leaves this call unchecked. The CDR3 has 16 residues. Germline loops: CDR1 LNHNV, CDR2 YYDKDF (reference sequence). Here the CDR3 reads CATSRDPGAGAYEQYF.

This CDR3 reads CASSFRVNEKLFF. This sequence joins TRBV27 and TRBJ1-4; TCRdb's assignment of TRBD1 cannot be checked, as there is no DNA. Germline CDR1 reads MNHEY; CDR2 reads SMNVEV (reference sequence). The length of the CDR3 is 13 residues.

The chain links TRBV7-2 to TRBJ1-2. Germline V lookup: CDR1 SGHTA, CDR2 FQGNSA. This CDR3 spans 15 amino acids. CDR3 residues: CASSLSMAGIHGYTF.

This chain connects TRBV24-1 to TRBJ1-5. The CDR3 extends over 13 amino acids. Germline V CDR1 and CDR2: KGHDR, SFDVKD. The chain's CDR3 is CATSRRRDQPQHF.

The chain joins TRBV4-1 to TRBJ1-3. Germline CDR1 and CDR2: MGHRA and YSYEKL. This CDR3 comprises 12 residues. The CDR3 is CASSQAGRTIYF.

This chain joins TRBV9 and TRBJ2-3; TCRdb returns TRBD2, unconfirmable since there is no DNA. The CDR3 runs 17 residues. In germline, CDR1 is SGDLS, CDR2 YYNGEE. CDR3 sequence: CASSVVSAGDSGDTQYF.

The chain carries TRBV29-1 and TRBJ2-7; TCRdb outputs TRBD2, but without DNA this stays unchecked. The CDR3 is 13 amino acids. CDR1 is SQVTM, CDR2 ANQGSEA, per germline. The chain's CDR3 is CSAGEGYSYEQYF.

CDR3 protein: CASSQAGTNNEQFF. The chain joins TRBV12-3 or TRBV12-4 to TRBJ2-1; TCRdb's D call of TRBD2 is untestable without DNA. There are 14 residues in the CDR3.

The chain carries TRBV12-3 or TRBV12-4 and TRBJ2-3; without DNA, the TCRdb call of TRBD1 cannot be checked. The CDR3 totals 14 residues. This chain's CDR3 is CASSDRAWADTQYF.

The chain joins TRBV6-1 to TRBJ2-3. The CDR3 extends over 14 amino acids. Germline loops: CDR1 MNHNS, CDR2 SASEGT. The CDR3 is CASSEFWATDTQYF.

V gene TRBV12-3 or TRBV12-4 combines with J gene TRBJ1-2; TCRdb's D call, TRBD1, is unchecked because there is no DNA. The CDR3 has 15 residues. CDR3 in amino acids: CASTKRDTRGYGYTF.

The chain employs TRBV11-2 and TRBJ2-1; TCRdb gives TRBD2 as the D gene, but with no DNA this cannot be confirmed. The CDR3 runs 19 residues. Germline assignment: CDR1 SGHAT and CDR2 FQNNGV. This CDR3 is CASTDGLAGTSSSYNEQFF.

The chain recombines TRBV5-4 with TRBJ2-1. Germline assignment: CDR1 SGHNT and CDR2 YYREEE (reference sequence). The CDR3 extends over 14 amino acids. The CDR3 spells CASSGDLYGNEQFF.

V is TRBV6-1 and J is TRBJ1-1; TCRdb names TRBD1, which stays unverified in the absence of DNA. The CDR3 has 15 amino acids. From germline, CDR1 is MNHNS and CDR2 SASEGT. The CDR3 spells CASSESGGAHTEAFF.